This TCR beta chain was profiled in a study of control samples from healthy donors and cancer patients. This CDR3 has 12 residues. In germline, CDR1 is PRHDT, CDR2 FYEKMQ (reference sequence). V was cut by 5 bases and J by 0 bases, with 5 bases left in between. Sequencing was performed with immunoSEQ multiplex PCR; in TCRdb, only in-frame clones are kept and a portion is missing. This repertoire shows roughly 120,000 clones, more than 75% found once; its top ten account for around 2.5%. The rearrangement uses TRBV13 and TRBJ2-7, with no clear D. Input material: blood. The TCR sequence derives from a woman aged 70-85 years in good health. The CDR3 DNA reads as TGTGCCAGCAGCCTCACCTCCTACGAGCAGTACTTC. Protein sequence: CASSLTSYEQYF.